This paragraph covers one TCR beta chain sequence. Its recognized antigen is unknown. Per-base quality was not reported, and no clone a single base away is much larger than it. The sample's time point label, decoded: approximately 2 years on ibrutinib. For TCR beta library preparation, 1.5 to 2 micrograms of genomic DNA were isolated from cryopreserved PBMCs. Longitudinal blood samples from CLL patients on ibrutinib monotherapy were analyzed using high-throughput TCR beta sequencing. The patients took part in an open-label, single-center phase 2 trial of ibrutinib monotherapy. Trimming takes 4 bases from V and 5 bases from J, and the germline ends sit 21 bases apart. The germline V gene yields SGHDT for CDR1 and YYEEEE for CDR2. The CDR3 runs 17 residues from the cysteine to the phenylalanine. The kept DNA is CDR3 alone, 51 bases in frame from the first base. This sample stems from a study of cytotoxic CD8 clonotypes in ibrutinib-treated CLL (dated by TCRdb to the early 2020s). For the study in its entirety: The cohort was composed of more than ten relapsed/refractory and around 14 treatment-naive patients; IGHV unmutated status was identified in 17 patients. Partial responses were observed in roughly 24 patients and complete responses in 2; after a median follow-up of roughly 62 months, remission was maintained in 15 or so patients and progression was observed in 12. Response samples were taken after a median of approximately eleven months on treatment, ranging from about 6 to 36 months. On average, each sample had approximately 280,000 productive templates and approximately 89,000 productive rearrangements. Longitudinal samples were obtainable from about 30% of the roughly 90 participants in the trial. Cryopreserved peripheral blood mononuclear cells were collected before treatment, at response, and at either disease progression or sustained remission. Every remission and progressive disease sample was obtained while ibrutinib was still being received by the patients.

A MiSeq instrument was used for deep resolution sequencing, which targeted depths ranging from 1 in 1 million up to 1 in 200,000 T cells, with coverage averaging 10x for each clonotype. The immunoSEQ hsTCRB Kit was used to generate the TCR beta libraries. The original pipeline was this. The data were analyzed with ImmunoSEQ Analyzer and ImmunoSEQ Data Assistant, and V, D and J gene assignments followed IMGT definitions. Clonality, with values ranging from 0 to 1, was calculated as one minus the normalized Shannon entropy of productive rearrangement frequencies. Only overrepresented clonotypes making up at least 0.05% of each patient's repertoire were included in the public clonotype analysis. Repertoires from roughly 13 age-matched healthy donors in immuneACCESS were used as clonality controls. TCRdb stores this immuneACCESS table with in-frame sequences only. Part of the clones is absent; in the studies checked, under half of the shortfall reflects unresolved V genes, and no reason is known for the rest. The DNA gave D and trimming, while V, J and clone size come from that table. The sample table shows more than 110,000 clones, and roughly 76% are seen once. Approximately 5.1% of the sample is in the top ten clones.

Overall results and qualifications from the work: At baseline, clonality was higher than in age-matched healthy donors and showed a strong correlation with circulating CD8+ T-cell counts. At ibrutinib response clonality went up, during sustained remission it held steady, and at progression it dropped back toward baseline. Lymph node repertoires were not examined, and the timing of sampling was not matched between patients in sustained remission and those whose disease progressed. Public clonotypes were rare and either shrank or stayed stable during treatment, and the rise in clonality at ibrutinib response reflected expansion of private clonotypes.

Here the sequenced sample was PBMCs, taken after 24 months of ibrutinib treatment. The V gene is TRBV5-6 and the J gene is TRBJ2-2, with the D gene not clear enough to name. The clonotype comes from a human donor with chronic lymphocytic leukemia. The DNA reads TGTGCCAGCAGCCCCATACCCGTGGCCCGGGTGACCGGGGAGCTGTTTTTT. It translates as CASSPIPVARVTGELFF.